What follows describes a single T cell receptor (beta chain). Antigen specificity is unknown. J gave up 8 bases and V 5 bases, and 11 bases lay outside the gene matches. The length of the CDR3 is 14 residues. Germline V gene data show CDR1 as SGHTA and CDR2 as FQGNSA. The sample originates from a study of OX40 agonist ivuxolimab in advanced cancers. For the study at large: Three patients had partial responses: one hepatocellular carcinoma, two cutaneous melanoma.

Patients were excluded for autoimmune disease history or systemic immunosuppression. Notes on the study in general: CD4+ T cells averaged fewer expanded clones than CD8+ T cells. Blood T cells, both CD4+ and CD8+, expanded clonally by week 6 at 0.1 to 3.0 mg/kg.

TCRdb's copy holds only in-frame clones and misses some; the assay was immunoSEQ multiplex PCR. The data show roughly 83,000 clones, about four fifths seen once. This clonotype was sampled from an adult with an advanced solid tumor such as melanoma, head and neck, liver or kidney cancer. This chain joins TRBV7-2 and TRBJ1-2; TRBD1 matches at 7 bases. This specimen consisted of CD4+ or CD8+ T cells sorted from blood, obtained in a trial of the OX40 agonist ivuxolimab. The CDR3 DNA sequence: TGTGCCAGCAGCGACAGGGTATTAGTTTCGGGCTACACCTTC. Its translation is CASSDRVLVSGYTF.